These 5 T cell receptor beta chains were all obtained from the same sample, sequenced in a study of PD-1 blockade in classical Hodgkin lymphoma. Using immunoSEQ multiplex PCR, the repertoire was profiled, and TCRdb retains in-frame clones only, with some absent. The table includes 25,000 to 35,000 clones, 70% to 80% detected once. The time point was: cycle 4 day 1 (C4D1), after five to seven weeks of nivolumab. Brentuximab vedotin exposure varied, and every patient relapsed after autologous stem cell transplantation. This material consisted of peripheral blood mononuclear cells (PBMCs), taken before the fourth cycle of nivolumab. These receptor sequences come from a human donor with classical Hodgkin lymphoma.

This clone was picked up a small number of times. This chain joins TRBV15 and TRBJ2-2, with D tentatively TRBD2 (6 bases). V shed 5 bases and J shed 3 bases, with 7 bases lying between them. The CDR3 has 13 amino acids. Per the germline V gene, CDR1 is LNHNV and CDR2 is YYDKDF (reference sequence). CDR3 coding DNA: TGTGCCACCAGCGGGGGGTACACCGGGGAGCTGTTTTTT. Translation: CATSGGYTGELFF.

The CDR3, as DNA: TGTGCCAGCAGTCCCATGGGGGAGCTGTTTTTT. As protein: CASSPMGELFF. The rearrangement uses TRBV6-1 and TRBJ2-2; no firm D call. The germline V gene encodes CDR1 MNHNS and CDR2 SASEGT. With 5 bases removed from V and 8 bases from J, the gap between germline ends came to 6 bases. CDR3 size: 11 residues.

The CDR3 sequence is CASSVELAEMGEQYF. For the CDR3, the DNA is TGTGCCAGCAGCGTAGAACTAGCGGAAATGGGCGAGCAGTACTTC. The gene calls are TRBV9 and TRBJ2-7, with 8 bases identical to TRBD2. The CDR3 spans 15 residues. Per germline, CDR1 SGDLS and CDR2 YYNGEE. The ends lost 0 bases at V and 6 bases at J; junction bases unmatched: 8.

The J gene is TRBJ2-4, the V gene TRBV11-2; TRBD1 matches 10 bases. This CDR3 region has 17 residues. V shed 5 bases, J shed 7 bases, and the junction held 14 bases outside the gene matches. Germline V lookup: CDR1 SGHAT, CDR2 FQNNGV. CDR3 sequence: CASSGRDDRGPSNIQYF. CDR3 nucleotides: TGTGCCAGCAGCGGACGGGACGACAGGGGGCCCAGTAACATTCAGTACTTC.

The rearrangement joins TRBV9 to TRBJ2-7; no reliable D call. This CDR3 has 11 residues. Germline lookup yields CDR1 SGDLS and CDR2 YYNGEE. V dropped 4 bases and J dropped 7 bases, with 9 bases sitting between them. The CDR3 loop reads CASSPAREQYF. The CDR3 nucleotides read TGTGCCAGCAGCCCTGCGCGGGAGCAGTACTTC.